The clone carrying this T cell receptor beta chain was seen once. Its matching antigen is unknown. The data were taken from a study of blood T cells in healthy people across ages. No fewer than 6 million PBMCs went into each sample. Primers used in a second PCR of about 6 to 11 cycles were a sample-barcoded 5' primer and a J-beta primer mix. MiXCR was run by TCRdb on the 5' RACE reads, yielding one entry per CDR3 protein. The sample comprises fewer than 2 million distinct CDR3 sequences, approximately 40% of which are singletons, and roughly 23% rests with the top ten. Study findings and constraints: The donors' CMV status was not determined, possibly confounding changes in expanded clonotypes.

This receptor was identified in a human donor in good health. Specimen: blood.

The CDR3 loop reads CSAREGGWYPNTGELFF. The CDR3 DNA follows: TGCAGTGCTAGAGAAGGGGGGTGGTACCCGAACACCGGGGAGCTGTTTTTT. The chain employs TRBV20-1 and TRBJ2-2; the D call may be TRBD1 or TRBD2 (6 bases each). This CDR3 has 17 amino acids. Per germline, CDR1 DFQATT and CDR2 SNEGSKA (reference sequence). The V end lost 0 bases, the J end lost 0 bases, and 14 bases lay between the germline ends.